The sequence of this T cell receptor beta chain was determined in a study of T-cell reconstitution after alpha-beta-depleted transplantation in children. Unique molecular identifiers were incorporated when the TCRbeta library was constructed. TCRdb re-called the PCR reads with MiXCR, one entry per CDR3 protein. The sample has about 97,000 distinct CDR3 sequences; 4.5% to 7.5% are singletons. This CDR3 is 16 amino acids long. Per the germline V gene, CDR1 is SGDLS and CDR2 is YYNGEE. The ends were cut back, 0 bases at V and 3 bases at J, with 12 bases in the middle. This clonotype has at least ten counts. The antigen is undetermined. The study's findings and limits: Reported findings indicate that, about two months after transplant, alpha-beta T cells came from several hundred expanded clones, which were derived from non-depleted graft cells. Day-60 TCRbeta diversity that was high in some patients was derived from surviving recipient T cells and thymic progenitors. T-cell counts and diversity at one year following transplant were attributed mainly to newly produced T cells.

The chain recombines TRBV9 with TRBJ2-2; tentative D call: TRBD1 (5 bases). Material: PBMCs, mostly from graft donor cells, obtained 60 days after TCRalphabeta/CD19-depleted stem cell transplant. This clonotype was sampled from a female patient between 2 and 10 years old who had a stem cell transplant for Fanconi anemia, so the T cells may come from the graft donor. CDR3 bases: TGTGCCAGCAGCGTAGCGGTACAGGCGGACACCGGGGAGCTGTTTTTT. Its translation is CASSVAVQADTGELFF.